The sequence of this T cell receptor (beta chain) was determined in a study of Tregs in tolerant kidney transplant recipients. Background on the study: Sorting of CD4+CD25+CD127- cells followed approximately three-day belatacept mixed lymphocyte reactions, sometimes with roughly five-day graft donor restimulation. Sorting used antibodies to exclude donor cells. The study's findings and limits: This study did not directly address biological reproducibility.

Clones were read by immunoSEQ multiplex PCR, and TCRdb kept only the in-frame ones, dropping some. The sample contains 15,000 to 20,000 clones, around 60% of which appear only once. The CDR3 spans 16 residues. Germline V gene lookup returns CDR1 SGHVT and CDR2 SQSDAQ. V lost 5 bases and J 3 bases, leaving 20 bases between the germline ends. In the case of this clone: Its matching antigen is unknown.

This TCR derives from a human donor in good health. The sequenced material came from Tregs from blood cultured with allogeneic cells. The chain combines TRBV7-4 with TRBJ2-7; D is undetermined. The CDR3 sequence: CASSHPPRPLDYEQYF. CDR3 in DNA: TGTGCCAGCAGCCATCCACCCCGACCCCTCGACTACGAGCAGTACTTC.